A selection of T cell receptor beta chains follows, all from one sample in a study of blood T cell repertoires in COVID-19. Sequenced by immunoSEQ multiplex PCR; TCRdb stores in-frame clones only, minus some. The sample shows 200,000 to 250,000 clones, 87% of them seen only once. Input material: PBMCs or T cells enriched from blood (not recorded which). These receptors were collected from a woman in her 30s with acute COVID-19. Both conserved end residues are part of each CDR3. The order of the fields is D gene, V gene, J gene, clone size, CDR3 DNA, CDR3 protein. D genes are given only for firm matches. Size values are once, few and many counts, or a class for expanded clones, and some rows have none.

NA	TRBV5-1	TRBJ1-2	NA	TGCGCCAGCAGCTTGGGGGACAACTGGGAGTTGTATGGCTACACCTTC	CASSLGDNWELYGYTF
NA	TRBV5-1	TRBJ1-1	NA	TGCGCCAGCAGCGTTAGTGGTGTGAACACTGAAGCTTTCTTT	CASSVSGVNTEAFF
TRBD1	TRBV18	TRBJ1-5	NA	TGTGCCAGCTCACAAGTGGACAGGGGAAGCAATCAGCCCCAGCATTTT	CASSQVDRGSNQPQHF
TRBD1	TRBV19	TRBJ1-5	few	TGTGCCAGTAGGGGCCCGGACAGGGGGGGGTATAGCAATCAGCCCCAGCATTTT	CASRGPDRGGYSNQPQHF
NA	TRBV28	TRBJ1-2	NA	TGTGCCAGCAGTACCCCGGGCGGGTCCGCTCTTGGCTACACCTTC	CASSTPGGSALGYTF
TRBD2	TRBV5-1	TRBJ2-1	NA	TGCGCCAGCAGTTGGACCCTTGGACCTCTAGCGGGAGGTTTCAGCGAGCAGTTCTTC	CASSWTLGPLAGGFSEQFF
NA	TRBV27	TRBJ1-5	NA	TGTGCCAGCAGTTTATCTCCTGGGGGGGAACAGCCCCAGCATTTT	CASSLSPGGEQPQHF
TRBD2	TRBV7-8	TRBJ2-1	NA	TGTGCCAGCAGCGCCCGGACTAGCGGCTACAATGAGCAGTTCTTC	CASSARTSGYNEQFF
TRBD2	TRBV5-8	TRBJ2-7	NA	TGTGCCAGCAGCTTGGCACGACTAGCGGGAGGGGAGATCGACGAGCAGTACTTC	CASSLARLAGGEIDEQYF
TRBD2	TRBV28	TRBJ2-3	NA	TGTGCCAGCAGTTTATACGGGGGGGTGTCAGATACGCAGTATTTT	CASSLYGGVSDTQYF
TRBD1	TRBV18	TRBJ2-6	once	TGTGCCAGCTCACCACCGGGACAGGGTACTGGGGCCAACGTCCTGACTTTC	CASSPPGQGTGANVLTF
TRBD1	TRBV19	TRBJ1-2	NA	TGTGCCAGTACCCCTGGGACAGGGGCGAACTATGGCTACACCTTC	CASTPGTGANYGYTF
TRBD1	TRBV28	TRBJ1-2	NA	TGTGCCGGCAGTCCTAAGACAGGGATTCACTATGGCTACACCTTC	CAGSPKTGIHYGYTF
TRBD1	TRBV10-3	TRBJ1-1	once	TGTGCCATCTCGGAGAGGCAGGGGGCTGCAGCTTTCTTT	CAISERQGAAAFF
TRBD1	TRBV5-1	TRBJ1-4	NA	TGCGCCAGCAGCTTTAAAGGGGGCATGAATGAAAAACTGTTTTTT	CASSFKGGMNEKLFF
TRBD2	TRBV28	TRBJ2-1	once	TGTGCCAGCAACGGCGGGGGTCGGGATGAGCAGTTCTTC	CASNGGGRDEQFF
NA	TRBV5-4	TRBJ1-2	NA	TGTGCCAGCAGCCCGGCCTGGGGCGACTATGGCTACACCTTC	CASSPAWGDYGYTF
TRBD2	TRBV5-8	TRBJ2-1	NA	TGTGCCAGCAGGCCACCAGCGGGACCCGCCATGAAGCAGTTCTTC	CASRPPAGPAMKQFF
NA	TRBV7-9	TRBJ1-6	few	TGTGCCAGCAGCTTCCCCCAGGGGACGGGGAATTCACCCCTCCACTTT	CASSFPQGTGNSPLHF
TRBD2	TRBV4-3	TRBJ2-3	NA	TGCGCCAGCAGCCAGACTAGCGGGGGCCCCACAGATACGCAGTATTTT	CASSQTSGGPTDTQYF
TRBD1	TRBV11-3	TRBJ2-5	once	TGTGCCAGCAGCTTACCACCCCCCGGGACAGAGAAAGAGACCCAGTACTTC	CASSLPPPGTEKETQYF
NA	TRBV11-1	TRBJ2-7	NA	TGTGCCAGCAGCTTAGCGCATGTGGGCAGATTAGCCTACGAGCAGTACTTC	CASSLAHVGRLAYEQYF
NA	TRBV6-2/TRBV6-3	TRBJ1-6	NA	TGTGCCAGCAGTTACCGAAACGAGGGCGCCCGGAATTCACCCCTCCACTTT	CASSYRNEGARNSPLHF
TRBD1	TRBV3-1/TRBV3-2	TRBJ1-4	once	TGTGCCAGCAGCCAAACAACAGGGGGTTGGGGTAATGAAAAACTGTTTTTT	CASSQTTGGWGNEKLFF
TRBD2	TRBV10-3	TRBJ2-1	NA	TGTGCCATCAGTGAGTCGTTAGCGGGAGGGCCCAGGGGCGATGAGCAGTTCTTC	CAISESLAGGPRGDEQFF
NA	TRBV27	TRBJ2-7	NA	TGTGCCAGCAGTTTTCTAGGCTCCTACGAGCAGTACTTC	CASSFLGSYEQYF
TRBD1	TRBV29-1	TRBJ1-1	NA	TGCAGCGTTGAGATGACAGGGGTGGTCACTGAAGCTTTCTTT	CSVEMTGVVTEAFF
TRBD1	TRBV6-5	TRBJ1-5	NA	TGTGCCAGCAGGGACGGGACAGCAAGTAACCAGCATTTT	CASRDGTASNQHF
TRBD1	TRBV15	TRBJ1-5	NA	TGTGCCACCAGCAGTCAATTTGGGACAGGGGGTCAGCCCCAGCATTTT	CATSSQFGTGGQPQHF
TRBD2	TRBV25-1	TRBJ2-5	NA	TGTGCCAGCAGTGAATTCGGGCTAGCGGGGGCCGGGGAGACCCAGTACTTC	CASSEFGLAGAGETQYF
NA	TRBV28	TRBJ2-1	NA	TGTGCCAGCAGTAACCCCCGAGCAGGGGTCTACAATGAGCAGTTCTTC	CASSNPRAGVYNEQFF
TRBD1	TRBV24-1	TRBJ1-2	NA	TGTGCCACCAGTGATGCGGACAGGGCCTATGGCTACACCTTC	CATSDADRAYGYTF
NA	TRBV4-3	TRBJ2-3	NA	TGCGCCAGCAGCCCCGACTACTACACAGATACGCAGTATTTT	CASSPDYYTDTQYF
NA	TRBV29-1	TRBJ2-7	NA	TGCAGCGCAAGACAGGCTCCCTACGAGCAGTACTTC	CSARQAPYEQYF
TRBD1	TRBV9	TRBJ1-2	NA	TGTGCCAGCAGCGTCGCCCCCCGACAGGGTGAACACACCTTC	CASSVAPRQGEHTF
TRBD1	TRBV3-1/TRBV3-2	TRBJ1-5	NA	TGTGCCAGCAGCCCAACGACAGGGGGTCAGCCCCAGCATTTT	CASSPTTGGQPQHF
NA	TRBV9	TRBJ1-5	NA	TGTGCCAGCAGCGTAGGGCCACACCAGCCCCAGCATTTT	CASSVGPHQPQHF
TRBD1	TRBV25-1	TRBJ1-2	once	TGTGCCAGCAGTCAGGACAGGGTGTATGGCTACACCTTC	CASSQDRVYGYTF
NA	TRBV11-1	TRBJ2-7	NA	TGTGCCAGCAGCCGGCGGGCCCCCTACGAGCAGTACTTC	CASSRRAPYEQYF
TRBD1	TRBV5-1	TRBJ1-2	NA	TGCGCCAGCAGCTCGGGACAGGGGGCGCGTTTTAACTATGGCTACACCTTC	CASSSGQGARFNYGYTF
TRBD2	TRBV5-4	TRBJ2-7	NA	TGTGCCAGCAGCGTCGGACTAGCGGGAGGGCCTGGGTTCAACGAGCAGTACTTC	CASSVGLAGGPGFNEQYF
TRBD1	TRBV24-1	TRBJ1-1	few	TGTGCCACCAGTGAACAGGGGAGGTCCGAAGCTTTCTTT	CATSEQGRSEAFF
TRBD1	TRBV2	TRBJ1-5	NA	TGTGCCAGCAGCACAGGGGCGACGTTAACCGGCAATCAGCCCCAGCATTTT	CASSTGATLTGNQPQHF
NA	TRBV29-1	TRBJ1-5	once	TGCAGCGTTGCAGGGCCCCAGCCCCAGCATTTT	CSVAGPQPQHF
TRBD2	TRBV27	TRBJ2-7	NA	TGTGCCAGCAGTGGCCCCGGGACTAGCTTCTACTTC	CASSGPGTSFYF
NA	TRBV29-1	TRBJ2-1	NA	TGCAGCGTTGAAGAATTAAAGGAGACGCAATACAATGAGCAGTTCTTC	CSVEELKETQYNEQFF
TRBD2	TRBV27	TRBJ2-2	few	TGTGCCAGCCAGGGGCTAGCGGGAGCGGTTGGCACCGGGGAGCTGTTTTTT	CASQGLAGAVGTGELFF
NA	TRBV18	TRBJ1-1	NA	TGTGCCAGCTCACCACTGGGACACGTGAACACTGAAGCTTTCTTT	CASSPLGHVNTEAFF
NA	TRBV11-2	TRBJ2-5	NA	TGTGCCAGCAGCTTATCATTGGGAGGAGAGACCCAGTACTTC	CASSLSLGGETQYF
TRBD1	TRBV30	TRBJ2-7	NA	TGTGCCTGGACGAAAGACAGGGACTACGAGCAGTACTTC	CAWTKDRDYEQYF
NA	TRBV6-5	TRBJ1-1	once	TGTGCCAGCAGCCTAGCAGTAGACACTGAAGCTTTCTTT	CASSLAVDTEAFF
TRBD1	TRBV5-6	TRBJ1-6	NA	TGTGCCAGCAGCTCGTTCGACAGGGGAGATAATTCACCCCTCCACTTT	CASSSFDRGDNSPLHF
NA	TRBV6-5	TRBJ2-2	once	TGTGCCAGCAGTTCACGGCGAGGTAACACCGGGGAGCTGTTTTTT	CASSSRRGNTGELFF
NA	TRBV11-2	TRBJ2-5	once	TGTGCCAGCAGCCCCCGCCTGAGGGCCCAGTACTTC	CASSPRLRAQYF
NA	TRBV6-5	TRBJ1-1	NA	TGTGCCAGCAGTTCTGGCGGAGAACCCACTGAAGCTTTCTTT	CASSSGGEPTEAFF